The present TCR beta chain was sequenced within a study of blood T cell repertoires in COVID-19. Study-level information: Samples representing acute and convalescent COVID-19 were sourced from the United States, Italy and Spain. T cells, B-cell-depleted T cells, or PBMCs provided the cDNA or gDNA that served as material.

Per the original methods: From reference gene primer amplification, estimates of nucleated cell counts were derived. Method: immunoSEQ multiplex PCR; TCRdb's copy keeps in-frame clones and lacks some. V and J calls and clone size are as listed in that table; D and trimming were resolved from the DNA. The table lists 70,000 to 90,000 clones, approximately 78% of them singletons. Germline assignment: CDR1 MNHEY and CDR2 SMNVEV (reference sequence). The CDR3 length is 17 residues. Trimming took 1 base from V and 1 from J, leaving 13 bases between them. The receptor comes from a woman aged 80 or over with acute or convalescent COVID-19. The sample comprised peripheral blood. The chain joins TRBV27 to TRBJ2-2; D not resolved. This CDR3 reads CASSLFQATMNTGELFF. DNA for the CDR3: TGTGCCAGCAGTTTATTTCAAGCTACTATGAACACCGGGGAGCTGTTTTTT.